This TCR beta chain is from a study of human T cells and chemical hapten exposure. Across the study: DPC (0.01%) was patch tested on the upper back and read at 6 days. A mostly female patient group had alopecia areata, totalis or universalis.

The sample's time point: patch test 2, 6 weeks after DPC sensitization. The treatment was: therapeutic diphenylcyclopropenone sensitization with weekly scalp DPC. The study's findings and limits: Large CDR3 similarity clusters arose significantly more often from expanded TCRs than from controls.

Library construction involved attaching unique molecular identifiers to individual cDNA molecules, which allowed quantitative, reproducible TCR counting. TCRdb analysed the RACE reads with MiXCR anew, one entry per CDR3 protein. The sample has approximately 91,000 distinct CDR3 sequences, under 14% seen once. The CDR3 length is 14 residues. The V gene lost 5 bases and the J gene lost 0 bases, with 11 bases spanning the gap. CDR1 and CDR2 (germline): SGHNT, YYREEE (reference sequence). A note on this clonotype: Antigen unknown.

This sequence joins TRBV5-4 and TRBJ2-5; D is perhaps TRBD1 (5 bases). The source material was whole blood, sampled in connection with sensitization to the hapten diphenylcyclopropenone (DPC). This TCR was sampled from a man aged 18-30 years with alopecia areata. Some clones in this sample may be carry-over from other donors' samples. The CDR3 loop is CASRSQGYQETQYF. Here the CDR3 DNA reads TGTGCCAGCAGGTCGCAGGGATACCAAGAGACCCAGTACTTC.